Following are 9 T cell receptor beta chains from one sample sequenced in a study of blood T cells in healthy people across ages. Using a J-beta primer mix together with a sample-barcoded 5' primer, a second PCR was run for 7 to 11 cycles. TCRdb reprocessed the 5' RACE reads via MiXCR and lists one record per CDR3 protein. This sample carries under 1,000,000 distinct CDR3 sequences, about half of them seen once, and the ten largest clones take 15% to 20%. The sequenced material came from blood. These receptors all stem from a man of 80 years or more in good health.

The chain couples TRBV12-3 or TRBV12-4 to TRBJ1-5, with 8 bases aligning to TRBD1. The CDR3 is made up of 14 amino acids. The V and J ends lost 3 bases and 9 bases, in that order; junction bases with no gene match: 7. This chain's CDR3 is CASSLDREVRPQHF. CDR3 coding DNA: TGTGCCAGCAGTTTGGACAGGGAGGTGCGGCCCCAGCATTTT.

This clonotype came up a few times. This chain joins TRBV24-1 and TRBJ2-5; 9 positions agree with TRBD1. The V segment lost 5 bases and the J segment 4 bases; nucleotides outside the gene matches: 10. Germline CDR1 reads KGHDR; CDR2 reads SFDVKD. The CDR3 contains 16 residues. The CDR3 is CATSAPMGQGGETQYF. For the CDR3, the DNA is TGTGCCACCAGTGCTCCTATGGGACAGGGAGGAGAGACCCAGTACTTC.

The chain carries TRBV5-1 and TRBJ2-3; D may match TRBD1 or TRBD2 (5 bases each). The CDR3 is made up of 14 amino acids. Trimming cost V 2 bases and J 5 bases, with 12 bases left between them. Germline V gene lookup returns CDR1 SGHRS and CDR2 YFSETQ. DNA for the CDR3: TGCGCCAGCAGCTTACGGGGCGGCGAAGATACGCAGTATTTT. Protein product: CASSLRGGEDTQYF.

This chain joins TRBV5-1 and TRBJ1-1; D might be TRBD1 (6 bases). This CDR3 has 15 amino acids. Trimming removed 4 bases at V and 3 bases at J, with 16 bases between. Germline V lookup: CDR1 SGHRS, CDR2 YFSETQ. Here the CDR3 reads CASSPEAGADTEAFF. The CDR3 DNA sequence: TGCGCCAGCAGCCCCGAGGCAGGGGCGGACACTGAAGCTTTCTTT.

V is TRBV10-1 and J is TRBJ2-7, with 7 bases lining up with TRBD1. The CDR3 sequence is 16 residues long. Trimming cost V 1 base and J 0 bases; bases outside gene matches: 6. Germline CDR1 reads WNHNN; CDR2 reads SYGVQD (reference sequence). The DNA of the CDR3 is TGCGCCAGCAGTGAGTTCAGGGGGTCTAACTCCTACGAGCAGTACTTC. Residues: CASSEFRGSNSYEQYF.

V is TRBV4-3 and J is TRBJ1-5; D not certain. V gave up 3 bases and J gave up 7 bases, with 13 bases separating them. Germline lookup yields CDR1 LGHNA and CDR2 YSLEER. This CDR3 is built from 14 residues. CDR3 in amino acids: CASSHELRRQPQHF. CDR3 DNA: TGCGCCAGCAGCCATGAATTGCGGAGGCAGCCCCAGCATTTT.

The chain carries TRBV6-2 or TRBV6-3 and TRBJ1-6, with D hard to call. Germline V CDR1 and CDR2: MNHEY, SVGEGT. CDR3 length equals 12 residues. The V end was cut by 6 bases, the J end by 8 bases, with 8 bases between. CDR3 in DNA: TGTGCCAGCAGCCGCCAGGATTCACCCCTCCACTTT. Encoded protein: CASSRQDSPLHF.

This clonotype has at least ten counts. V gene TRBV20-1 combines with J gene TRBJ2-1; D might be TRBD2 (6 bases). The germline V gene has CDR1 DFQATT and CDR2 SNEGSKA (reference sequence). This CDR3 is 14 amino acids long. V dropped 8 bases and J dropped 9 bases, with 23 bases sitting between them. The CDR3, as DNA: TGCAGTCTCGGTGGGGAGGCGAGGTTGAGTGAGCAGTTCTTC. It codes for CSLGGEARLSEQFF.

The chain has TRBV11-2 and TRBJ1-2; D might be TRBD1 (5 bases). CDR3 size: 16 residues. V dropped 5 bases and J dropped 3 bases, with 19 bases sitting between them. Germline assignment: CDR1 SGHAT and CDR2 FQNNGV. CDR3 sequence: CASSRIPGPTYYGYTF. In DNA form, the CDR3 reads TGTGCCAGCAGCAGAATTCCGGGACCTACCTACTATGGCTACACCTTC.